This entry concerns a single TCR beta chain. Its antigen is as yet unknown. Using RNA template, CDR3s of TCR alpha and beta were amplified with iRepertoire arm-PCR. TCRdb re-called the multiplex PCR reads with MiXCR, one entry per CDR3 protein. The table includes roughly 120,000 distinct CDR3 sequences, 20% to 25% detected once. The CDR3 loop spans 12 amino acids. The germline V gene has CDR1 SQVTM and CDR2 ANQGSEA. Between the trimmed V and J ends, which lost 3 bases and 2 bases, there was a span of 8 bases. These data come from a study of glioma-infiltrating T cells. Points from the study as a whole: CDR3 overlap between tissue and blood was very small. Above-expected tissue-blood divergence occurred in all gliomas, most in low-grade ones.

The chain employs TRBV29-1 and TRBJ2-7, with D perhaps TRBD1 (6 bases). This receptor was taken from a human donor with low-grade glioma or glioblastoma, undergoing nonglioma brain surgery, or in good health (not recorded which). Material: glioma tissue, nonneoplastic brain tissue, or PBMCs (not recorded which). DNA for the CDR3: TGCAGCGTTGAGGGGACAACCTACGAGCAGTACTTC. It translates to CSVEGTTYEQYF.